This entry features one T cell receptor beta chain sequence. Its antigen remains unidentified. These data originate in a study of graft-versus-host responses after intestinal transplantation. At the level of the study: Recipients were given multivisceral, liver-intestinal, or isolated intestinal transplants.

Study-level results: The highest levels of circulating GvH clones went along with early declines in HvG clones after transplant.

Germline-derived CDR1 and CDR2 are LNHNV and YYDKDF (reference sequence). CDR3 length: 14 amino acids. The V gene end was trimmed by 5 bases and the J gene end by 6 bases; junction bases not matched to a gene: 5. Sequencing was performed with immunoSEQ multiplex PCR; in TCRdb, only in-frame clones are kept and a portion is missing. The sample includes around 93,000 clones, 75% to 95% of them seen just once. The sequence came from a human donor who received an intestinal transplant. Sample: unstimulated CD8+ T cells sorted from spleen or lymph node cells, taken before intestinal transplant. The rearrangement links TRBV15 to TRBJ2-7, with 12 bases fitting TRBD2. CDR3 in DNA: TGTGCCACCAGCGGGGGGACTAGCGGGTCCGAGCAGTACTTC. It specifies CATSGGTSGSEQYF.